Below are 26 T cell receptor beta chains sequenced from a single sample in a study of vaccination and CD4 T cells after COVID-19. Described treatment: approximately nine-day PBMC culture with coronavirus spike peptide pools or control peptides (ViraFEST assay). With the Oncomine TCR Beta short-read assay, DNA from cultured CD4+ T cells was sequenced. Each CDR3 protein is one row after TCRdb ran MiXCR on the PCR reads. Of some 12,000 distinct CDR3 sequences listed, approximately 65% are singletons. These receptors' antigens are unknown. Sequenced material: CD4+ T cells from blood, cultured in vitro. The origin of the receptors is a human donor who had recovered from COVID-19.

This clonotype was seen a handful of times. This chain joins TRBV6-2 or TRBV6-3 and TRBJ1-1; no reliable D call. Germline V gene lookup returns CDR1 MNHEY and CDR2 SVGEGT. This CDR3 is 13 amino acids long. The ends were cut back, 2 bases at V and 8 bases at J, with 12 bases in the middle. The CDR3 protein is CASSYLDRAEAFF. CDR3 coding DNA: TGTGCCAGCAGTTACCTGGACCGGGCGGAAGCTTTCTTT.

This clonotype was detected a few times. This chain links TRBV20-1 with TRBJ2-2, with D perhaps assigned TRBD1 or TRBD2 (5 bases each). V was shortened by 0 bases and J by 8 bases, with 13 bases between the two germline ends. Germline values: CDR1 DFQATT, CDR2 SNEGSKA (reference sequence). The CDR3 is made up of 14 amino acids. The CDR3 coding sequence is TGCAGTGCTAGAGATTTTACCGAGGGGGGGGAGCTGTTTTTT. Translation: CSARDFTEGGELFF.

The chain's CDR3 is CASNPGQTTAKAFF. In nucleotides, the CDR3 is TGTGCCAGCAATCCGGGGCAAACGACGGCCAAAGCTTTCTTT. The V and J genes are TRBV2 and TRBJ1-1; possible D gene TRBD1, 5 bases. V dropped 7 bases and J dropped 9 bases, with 21 bases sitting between them. Germline V gives CDR1 SNHLY, CDR2 FYNNEI. The CDR3 has 14 residues.

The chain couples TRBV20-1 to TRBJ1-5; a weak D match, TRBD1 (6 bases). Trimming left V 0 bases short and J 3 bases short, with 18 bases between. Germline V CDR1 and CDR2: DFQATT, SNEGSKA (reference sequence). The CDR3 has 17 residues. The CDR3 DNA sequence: TGCAGTGCTAGAGACCCATTGACAGGCAGTTCCAATCAGCCCCAGCATTTT. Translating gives CSARDPLTGSSNQPQHF.

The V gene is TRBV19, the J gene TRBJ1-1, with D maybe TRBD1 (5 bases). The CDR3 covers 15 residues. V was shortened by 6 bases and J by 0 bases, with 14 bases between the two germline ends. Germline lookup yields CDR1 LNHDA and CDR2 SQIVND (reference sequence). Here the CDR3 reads CASSWDADLNTEAFF. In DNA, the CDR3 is TGTGCCAGTAGCTGGGACGCGGACTTGAACACTGAAGCTTTCTTT.

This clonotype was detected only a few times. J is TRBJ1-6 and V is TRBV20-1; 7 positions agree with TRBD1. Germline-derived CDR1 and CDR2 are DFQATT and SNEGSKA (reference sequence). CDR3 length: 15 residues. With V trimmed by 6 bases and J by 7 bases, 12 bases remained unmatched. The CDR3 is CSANHRDSWNSPLHF. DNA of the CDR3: TGCAGTGCCAACCATCGGGACAGTTGGAATTCACCCCTCCACTTT.

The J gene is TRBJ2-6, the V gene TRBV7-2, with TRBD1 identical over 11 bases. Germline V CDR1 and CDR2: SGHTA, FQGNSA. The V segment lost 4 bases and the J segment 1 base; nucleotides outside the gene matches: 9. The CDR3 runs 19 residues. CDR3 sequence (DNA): TGTGCCAGCAGCTCGACCCCCGGGACAGGGGGGTCTGGGGCCAACGTCCTGACTTTC. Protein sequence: CASSSTPGTGGSGANVLTF.

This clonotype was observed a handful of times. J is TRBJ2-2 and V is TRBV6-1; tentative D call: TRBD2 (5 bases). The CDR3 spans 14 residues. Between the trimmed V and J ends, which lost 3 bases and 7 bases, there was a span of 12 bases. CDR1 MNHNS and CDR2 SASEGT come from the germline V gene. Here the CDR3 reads CASSDLGSVGELFF. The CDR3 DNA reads TGTGCCAGCAGTGATTTAGGGAGTGTCGGGGAGCTGTTTTTT.

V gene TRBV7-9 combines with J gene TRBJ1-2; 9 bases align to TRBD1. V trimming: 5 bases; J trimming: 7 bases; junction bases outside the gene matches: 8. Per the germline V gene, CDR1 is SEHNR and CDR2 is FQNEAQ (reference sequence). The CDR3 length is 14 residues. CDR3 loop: CASSADRGRTGYTF. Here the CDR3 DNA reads TGTGCCAGCAGCGCAGACAGGGGGAGAACTGGCTACACCTTC.

CDR3 sequence: CASTRQGSNQPQHF. CDR3 nucleotides: TGTGCCAGCACACGACAGGGTAGCAATCAGCCCCAGCATTTT. The chain joins TRBV12-3 or TRBV12-4 to TRBJ1-5; 7 bases line up with TRBD1. With 7 bases clipped from V and 0 bases from J, the junction kept 3 bases outside the gene matches. The CDR3 extends over 14 amino acids.

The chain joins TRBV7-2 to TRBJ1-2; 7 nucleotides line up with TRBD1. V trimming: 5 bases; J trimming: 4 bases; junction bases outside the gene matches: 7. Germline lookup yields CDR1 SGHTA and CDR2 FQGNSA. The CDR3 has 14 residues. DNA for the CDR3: TGTGCCAGCAGCCTACAGGGGCAAGTCTATGGCTACACCTTC. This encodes CASSLQGQVYGYTF.

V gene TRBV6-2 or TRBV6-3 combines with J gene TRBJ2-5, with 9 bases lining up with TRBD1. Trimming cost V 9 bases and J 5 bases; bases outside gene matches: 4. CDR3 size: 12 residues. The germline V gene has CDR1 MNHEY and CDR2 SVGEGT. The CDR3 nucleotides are TGTGCCAGTACACAGGGGGCCGAGACCCAGTACTTC. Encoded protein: CASTQGAETQYF.

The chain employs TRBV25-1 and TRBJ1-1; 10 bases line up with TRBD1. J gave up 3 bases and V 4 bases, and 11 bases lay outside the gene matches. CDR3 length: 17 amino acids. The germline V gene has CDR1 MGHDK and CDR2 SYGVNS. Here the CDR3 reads CASSVGPRQGADTEAFF. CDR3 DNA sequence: TGTGCCAGCAGTGTTGGGCCCCGACAGGGGGCGGACACTGAAGCTTTCTTT. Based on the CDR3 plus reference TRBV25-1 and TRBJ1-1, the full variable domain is EADIYQTPRYLVIGTGKKITLECSQTMGHDKMYWYQQDPGMELHLIHYSYGVNSTEKGDLSSESTVSRIRTEHFPLTLESARPSHTSQYLCASSVGPRQGADTEAFFGQGTRLTVV.

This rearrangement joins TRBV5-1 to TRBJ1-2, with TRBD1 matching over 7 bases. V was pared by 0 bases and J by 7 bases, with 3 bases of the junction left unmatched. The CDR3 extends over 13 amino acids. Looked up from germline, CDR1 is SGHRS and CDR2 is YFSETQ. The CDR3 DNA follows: TGCGCCAGCAGCTTGGCACAGGGGCCTGGCTACACCTTC. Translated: CASSLAQGPGYTF.

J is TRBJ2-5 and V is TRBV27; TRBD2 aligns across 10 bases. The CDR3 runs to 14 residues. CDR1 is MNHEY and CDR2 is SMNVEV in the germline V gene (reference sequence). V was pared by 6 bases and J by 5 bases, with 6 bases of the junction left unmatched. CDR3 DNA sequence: TGTGCCAGCAGGCTTAGCGGGAGGAAGGAGACCCAGTACTTC. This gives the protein CASRLSGRKETQYF.

CDR3 loop: CSGLAGPLYNEQFF. The CDR3, as DNA: TGCAGCGGACTAGCGGGGCCACTCTACAATGAGCAGTTCTTC. This chain connects TRBV20-1 to TRBJ2-1, with 12 nucleotides matching TRBD2. The length of the CDR3 is 14 residues. Germline V gene data show CDR1 as DFQATT and CDR2 as SNEGSKA (reference sequence).

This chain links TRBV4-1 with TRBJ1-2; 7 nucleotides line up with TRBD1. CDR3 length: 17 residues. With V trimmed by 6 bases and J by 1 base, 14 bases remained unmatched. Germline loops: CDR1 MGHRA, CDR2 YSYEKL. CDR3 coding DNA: TGCGCCAGCAGTCTCCAGGGGGGTCTATACGATAACTATGGCTACACCTTC. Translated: CASSLQGGLYDNYGYTF.

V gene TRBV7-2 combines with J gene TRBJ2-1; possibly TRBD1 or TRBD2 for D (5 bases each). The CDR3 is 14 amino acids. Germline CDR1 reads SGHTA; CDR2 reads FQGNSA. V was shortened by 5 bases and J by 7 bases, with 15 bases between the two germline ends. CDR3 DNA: TGTGCCAGCAGCCCCCGGGACCCCTCAAATGAGCAGTTCTTC. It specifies CASSPRDPSNEQFF.

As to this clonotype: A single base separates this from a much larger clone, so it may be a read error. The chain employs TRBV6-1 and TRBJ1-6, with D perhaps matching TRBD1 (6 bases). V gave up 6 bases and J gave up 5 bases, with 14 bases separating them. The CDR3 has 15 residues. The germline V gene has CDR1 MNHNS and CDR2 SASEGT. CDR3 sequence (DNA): TGTGCCAGCAGCTCCGGGGGCTACAATAATTCACCCCTCCACTTT. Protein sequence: CASSSGGYNNSPLHF.

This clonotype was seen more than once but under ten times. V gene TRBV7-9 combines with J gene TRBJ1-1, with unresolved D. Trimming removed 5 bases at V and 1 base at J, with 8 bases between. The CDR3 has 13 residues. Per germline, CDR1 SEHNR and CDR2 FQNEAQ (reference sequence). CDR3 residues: CASSIDGNTEAFF. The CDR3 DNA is TGTGCCAGCAGCATTGATGGGAACACTGAAGCTTTCTTT.

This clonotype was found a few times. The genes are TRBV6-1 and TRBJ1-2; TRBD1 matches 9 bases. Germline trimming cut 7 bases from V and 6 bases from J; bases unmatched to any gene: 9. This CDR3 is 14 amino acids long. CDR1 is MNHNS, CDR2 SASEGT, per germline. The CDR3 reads CASTGGTGRDGYTF. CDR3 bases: TGTGCCAGCACTGGGGGGACAGGGAGGGATGGCTACACCTTC.

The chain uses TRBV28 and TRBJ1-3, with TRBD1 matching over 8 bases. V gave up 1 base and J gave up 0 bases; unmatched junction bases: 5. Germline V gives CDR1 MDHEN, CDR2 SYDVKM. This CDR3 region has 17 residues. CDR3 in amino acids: CASSLSRTGSSGNTIYF. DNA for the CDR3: TGTGCCAGCAGTTTATCTAGGACAGGGAGCTCTGGAAACACCATATATTTT. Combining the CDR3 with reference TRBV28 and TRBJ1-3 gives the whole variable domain DVKVTQSSRYLVKRTGEKVFLECVQDMDHENMFWYRQDPGLGLRLIYFSYDVKMKEKGDIPEGYSVSREKKERFSLILESASTNQTSMYLCASSLSRTGSSGNTIYFGEGSWLTVV.

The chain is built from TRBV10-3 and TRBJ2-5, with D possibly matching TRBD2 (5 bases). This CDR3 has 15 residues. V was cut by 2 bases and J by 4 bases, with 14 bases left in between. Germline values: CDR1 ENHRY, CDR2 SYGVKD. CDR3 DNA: TGTGCCATCAGTGAGCGGGATAGGAAGTCAGAGACCCAGTACTTC. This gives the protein CAISERDRKSETQYF.

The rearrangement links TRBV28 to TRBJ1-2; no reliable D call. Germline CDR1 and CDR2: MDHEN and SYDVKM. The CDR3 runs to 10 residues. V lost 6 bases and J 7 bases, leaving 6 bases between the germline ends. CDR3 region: CASRSGGYTF. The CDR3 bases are TGTGCCAGCAGATCCGGTGGCTACACCTTC.

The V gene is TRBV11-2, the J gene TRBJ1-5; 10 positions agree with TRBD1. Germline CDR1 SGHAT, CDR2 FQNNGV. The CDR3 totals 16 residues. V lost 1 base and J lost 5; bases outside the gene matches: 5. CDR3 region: CASSLGTGTGDQPQHF. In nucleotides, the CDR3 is TGTGCCAGCAGCTTAGGTACCGGGACAGGGGATCAGCCCCAGCATTTT.

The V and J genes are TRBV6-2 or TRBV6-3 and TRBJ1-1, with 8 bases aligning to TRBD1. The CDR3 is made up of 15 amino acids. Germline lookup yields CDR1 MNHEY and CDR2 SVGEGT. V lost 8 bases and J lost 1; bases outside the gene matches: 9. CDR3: CASGKDRAGNTEAFF. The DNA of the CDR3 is TGTGCCAGCGGCAAGGACAGGGCAGGGAACACTGAAGCTTTCTTT.